The 17 T cell receptor beta chains given below trace back to one sample, sequenced in a study of T cell responses to AZD1222 COVID-19 vaccine. Generated by immunoSEQ multiplex PCR, the TCRdb table keeps only in-frame clones and is missing some. This table has roughly 150,000 clones, around 91% appearing once. The sample consisted of peripheral blood, taken on day 0 of AZD1222 vaccination. The receptors here all came from an adult in good health.

J is TRBJ1-4 and V is TRBV2; perhaps TRBD1 as D (6 bases). The CDR3 runs to 13 residues. V was clipped by 7 bases and J by 3 bases, with 9 bases between them. Germline CDR1 SNHLY, CDR2 FYNNEI. CDR3 coding DNA: TGTGCCAGCATTAGGACAGCTAATGAAAAACTGTTTTTT. This gives the protein CASIRTANEKLFF.

The CDR3 region is CASSQDLARGDYGYTF. The CDR3 region has the DNA TGCGCCAGCAGCCAAGATCTTGCCAGAGGGGACTATGGCTACACCTTC. The J gene is TRBJ1-2, the V gene TRBV4-3, with D perhaps TRBD1 (5 bases). Looked up from germline, CDR1 is LGHNA and CDR2 is YSLEER. Trimming removed 0 bases from V and 3 bases from J, with 14 bases in between. This CDR3 contains 16 residues.

This clone was counted between two and nine times. The chain combines TRBV7-9 with TRBJ2-7, with 7 nucleotides matching TRBD2. The CDR3 consists of 12 residues. V trimming: 4 bases; J trimming: 6 bases; junction bases outside the gene matches: 3. Germline loops: CDR1 SEHNR, CDR2 FQNEAQ (reference sequence). CDR3 residues: CASSSLASEQYF. The CDR3 bases are TGTGCCAGCAGCTCACTAGCGAGCGAGCAGTACTTC.

The V gene is TRBV15, the J gene TRBJ2-5; 14 positions agree with TRBD2. V trimming: 5 bases; J trimming: 5 bases; junction bases outside the gene matches: 1. This CDR3 has 14 residues. The V gene's germline CDR1 is LNHNV and CDR2 YYDKDF (reference sequence). The CDR3 sequence: CATSGTSGSETQYF. The CDR3 coding sequence is TGTGCCACCAGCGGGACTAGCGGGAGTGAGACCCAGTACTTC.

The CDR3 DNA sequence: TGTGCCAGCAGCTACTTTAACAATGAGCAGTTCTTC. Its translation is CASSYFNNEQFF. The J gene is TRBJ2-1, the V gene TRBV7-2; D gene unclear. Trimming pared 4 bases from V and 5 bases from J, leaving 6 bases between. CDR1 and CDR2 from the germline V gene are SGHTA and FQGNSA. The CDR3 covers 12 residues.

This clone is a singleton in its sample. The chain is built from TRBV28 and TRBJ1-1, with 9 bases matching TRBD1. V lost 4 bases, J lost 5 bases, and 8 bases stayed unmatched. The CDR3 runs 15 residues. Germline-derived CDR1 and CDR2 are MDHEN and SYDVKM. Here the CDR3 DNA reads TGTGCCAGCAGTTCACAGGGGGCGATTCGGACTGAAGCTTTCTTT. Amino acids: CASSSQGAIRTEAFF.

This chain links TRBV6-2 or TRBV6-3 with TRBJ2-7; 7 nucleotides match TRBD1. Germline loops: CDR1 MNHEY, CDR2 SVGEGT. After removal of 4 bases from V and 2 bases from J, the junction contained 5 bases not matched to a gene. The CDR3 covers 14 residues. The CDR3 sequence is CASSSTGLPYEQYF. In DNA, the CDR3 is TGTGCCAGCAGTTCGACAGGGCTACCCTACGAGCAGTACTTC.

V usage is TRBV4-3 and J usage is TRBJ2-2, with 7 positions matching TRBD1. J was trimmed by 6 bases and V by 5 bases; bases with no gene match: 6. The length of the CDR3 is 14 residues. The germline CDR1 and CDR2 sequences are LGHNA and YSLEER. This chain's CDR3 is CASSTHQGAGELFF. CDR3 DNA: TGCGCCAGCAGCACCCATCAGGGGGCCGGGGAGCTGTTTTTT.

The rearrangement links TRBV7-2 to TRBJ2-1; 9 bases match TRBD2. The CDR3 length is 14 residues. V shed 2 bases and J 9 bases; nucleotides not matched to a gene: 5. Germline V gene data show CDR1 as SGHTA and CDR2 as FQGNSA. Here the CDR3 DNA reads TGTGCCAGCAGCTTAAATAGCGGGAGCTTTGAGCAGTTCTTC. Translating it yields CASSLNSGSFEQFF.

This clone was picked up a small number of times. The V gene is TRBV7-3, the J gene TRBJ2-2; 11 bases line up with TRBD2. V lost 4 bases and J lost 5; bases outside the gene matches: 6. This CDR3 comprises 16 residues. The germline V gene encodes CDR1 SGHTA and CDR2 FQGTGA. This CDR3 reads CASSSGLAATTGELFF. CDR3 in DNA: TGTGCCAGCAGCTCGGGACTAGCGGCCACTACCGGGGAGCTGTTTTTT.

The chain uses TRBV6-5 and TRBJ1-4; maybe TRBD1 (5 bases). The CDR3 sequence is 16 residues long. V was shortened by 0 bases and J by 5 bases, with 13 bases between the two germline ends. CDR1 and CDR2 from the germline V gene are MNHEY and SVGAGI. CDR3 sequence: CASSYSGQPLNEKLFF. In nucleotides, the CDR3 is TGTGCCAGCAGTTACTCGGGGCAGCCTTTAAATGAAAAACTGTTTTTT.

The chain combines TRBV19 with TRBJ2-3, with 8 bases fitting TRBD1. This CDR3 comprises 15 residues. Germline CDR1 and CDR2: LNHDA and SQIVND (reference sequence). With V trimmed by 3 bases and J by 11 bases, 13 bases remained unmatched. CDR3 loop: CASSMRAGGPARQYF. CDR3 sequence (DNA): TGTGCCAGTAGTATGCGGGCAGGGGGCCCCGCAAGGCAGTATTTT.

The rearrangement joins TRBV25-1 to TRBJ2-1; 8 bases match TRBD1. The CDR3 consists of 15 residues. CDR1 MGHDK and CDR2 SYGVNS come from the germline V gene. V lost 3 bases to trimming and J lost 6 bases; unmatched junction nucleotides: 7. DNA of the CDR3: TGTGCCAGCAGTGACCCCGGACAGGGCGGCAATGAGCAGTTCTTC. Translating it yields CASSDPGQGGNEQFF.

V usage is TRBV23-1 and J usage is TRBJ2-5; the D gene is possibly TRBD2 (6 bases). TRBV23-1 is designated an ORF whose function remains uncertain. Trimming took 3 bases from V and 4 from J, leaving 12 bases between them. The CDR3 runs to 14 residues. CDR3 nucleotide sequence: TGCGCCAGCAGTCACTTCGCAGCGGGAGAGACCCAGTACTTC. It encodes CASSHFAAGETQYF.

This rearrangement joins TRBV15 to TRBJ1-5; 10 nucleotides align to TRBD1. CDR3 length equals 19 residues. Trimming took 2 bases from V and 3 from J; bases not matched to a gene: 13. In germline, CDR1 is LNHNV, CDR2 YYDKDF (reference sequence). The CDR3 region has the DNA TGTGCCACCAGCAGACATCGAAACCTAGGACAGGGGGACAATCAGCCCCAGCATTTT. It yields the protein CATSRHRNLGQGDNQPQHF.

This chain uses TRBV4-2 with TRBJ2-5; 8 nucleotides line up with TRBD1. CDR3 length: 16 amino acids. With 4 bases clipped from V and 2 bases from J, the junction kept 9 bases outside the gene matches. Germline CDR1 and CDR2: LGHNA and YNFKEQ. CDR3: CASSPGRQGSQETQYF. CDR3 bases: TGTGCCAGCAGCCCTGGACGACAGGGGTCACAAGAGACCCAGTACTTC.

This chain joins TRBV5-5 and TRBJ1-2; D not resolved. CDR3 length: 12 amino acids. CDR1 and CDR2 (germline): SGHKS, YYEKEE (reference sequence). Trimming cost V 0 bases and J 8 bases, with 8 bases left between them. The CDR3 DNA follows: TGTGCCAGCAGCTTGGAAGTTAGGGGCTACACCTTC. Amino acid sequence: CASSLEVRGYTF.